The present TCR beta chain was sequenced within a study of CD8 T cells in ankylosing spondylitis. The CDR3 sequence is 15 residues long. Germline loops: CDR1 MNHEY, CDR2 SVGAGI. V was shortened by 4 bases and J by 5 bases, with 15 bases between the two germline ends. Each CDR3 protein is one row after TCRdb ran MiXCR on the 5' RACE reads. The sample includes 180,000 or so distinct CDR3 sequences, roughly 11% of them seen just once. This chain links TRBV6-5 with TRBJ1-5; D is unresolved. Sequencing was carried out using blood, either unsorted or a sorted T cell fraction (not recorded which). The clonotype originates from a male donor with ankylosing spondylitis or in good health (not recorded which). The CDR3 sequence is CASSLAASIDQPQHF. DNA for the CDR3: TGTGCCAGCAGTTTAGCCGCAAGTATAGATCAGCCCCAGCATTTT.